This TCR beta chain was found in a study of cytomegalovirus exposure and HLA in healthy donors. Background on the study: One earlier analysis, a look at about 179 million T cells, found roughly 120 million unique TCR beta sequences. Study-level findings and limits: As immune exposure information, only CMV serostatus was available. The investigators catalogued 164 TCR beta chains as cytomegalovirus-associated. Relative to equally common others, HLA-associated TCR beta chains showed greater clonal expansion in a later analysis.

PCR was performed using 60 Vbeta and 13 Jbeta primers. This table comes from immunoSEQ multiplex PCR, and its TCRdb copy is limited to in-frame clones, with some not included. The data show under 130,000 clones, about 80% seen once. The CDR3 runs 14 residues. Germline lookup yields CDR1 ENHRY and CDR2 SYGVKD. V lost 5 bases and J lost 3, with 11 bases in between. This clone came up once. Its target is unknown. This TCR was recovered from a man younger than 40 in good health and CMV-seronegative. The sample taken for sequencing was PBMCs. The chain is built from TRBV10-3 and TRBJ1-3; the D gene is possibly TRBD1 (5 bases). CDR3 sequence: CAISSGGGGNTIYF. The CDR3 DNA is TGTGCCATCAGTTCGGGGGGAGGTGGAAACACCATATATTTT.